This TCR beta chain was captured in a study of regulatory T cells in long-lasting Graves disease. Sequencing libraries for TCR beta were prepared with iRepertoire HTBI primers and Arm-PCR of CDR3 regions. TCRdb independently ran MiXCR on the multiplex PCR reads; one entry per CDR3 protein. The profile shows 300,000 to 400,000 distinct CDR3 sequences, around 20% of them singletons. Time point in this sample: persistent/refractory GD, antithyroid drugs over 5 years with positive TRAb. The TCR library was made from RNA extracted from PBMCs. Patients met American Thyroid Association criteria for Graves' disease. This clonotype was counted ten times or more. Trimming cost V 4 bases and J 1 base; bases outside gene matches: 8. The length of the CDR3 is 17 residues. From germline, CDR1 is LGHDT and CDR2 YNNKEL (reference sequence).

The chain recombines TRBV3-1 with TRBJ1-1; 11 positions agree with TRBD1. The sequence was obtained from a female donor with Graves disease. The material sequenced was peripheral blood mononuclear cells (PBMCs), taken when the disease was refractory, from a patient treated with antithyroid drugs. CDR3 nucleotides: TGTGCCAGCAGCCTACGCCGGGACAGGGGGAGGAACACTGAAGCTTTCTTT. It yields the protein CASSLRRDRGRNTEAFF.